Below are 9 T cell receptor beta chains sequenced from a single sample in a study of identical twins (dated by TCRdb to 2016 to 2017). The library was produced with 5' RACE. Sequencer: Illumina HiSeq 2000. The public reads were reprocessed in TCRdb via fastp at Q25 and MiXCR, keeping in-frame beta chains. Entries are consolidated by CDR3 protein sequence, retaining the most common genes and DNA. Across this sample there are roughly 570,000 distinct CDR3 sequences, with approximately 10% seen only once. Under 3% of the sample rests with the top ten. This sample was also put to use in a study of yellow fever vaccine responses in identical twins.

Material: PBMCs. All receptors derive from a woman aged 18-29 years in good health.

This clonotype has more than one count but fewer than ten. The V call is TRBV7-2, the J call TRBJ1-5; D gene unclear. The CDR3 is 14 residues long. Trimming took off 2 bases at V and 0 bases at J, with 5 bases between the two ends. Germline V gene data show CDR1 as SGHTA and CDR2 as FQGNSA. The CDR3 DNA reads as TGTGCCAGCAGCTTATTCGTTAGCAATCAGCCCCAGCATTTT. Protein product: CASSLFVSNQPQHF.

This clonotype was counted ten times or more. CDR3 coding DNA: TGTGCCAGCAGCTTAGGGGCTAGCGGGGGCCGGGATGAGCAGTTCTTC. It yields the protein CASSLGASGGRDEQFF. This chain links TRBV7-2 with TRBJ2-1; 10 positions agree with TRBD2. The CDR3 covers 16 residues. Germline V gene data show CDR1 as SGHTA and CDR2 as FQGNSA. With V trimmed by 1 base and J by 8 bases, 8 bases remained unmatched.

This clonotype was seen repeatedly, ten times or more. The V gene is TRBV29-1, the J gene TRBJ2-4, with a weak D call TRBD1 (5 bases). The CDR3 is 13 amino acids. V gave up 1 base and J gave up 5 bases, with 9 bases separating them. Germline loops: CDR1 SQVTM, CDR2 ANQGSEA. CDR3 protein: CSVEVPGQNIQYF. DNA for the CDR3: TGCAGCGTTGAAGTCCCAGGGCAAAACATTCAGTACTTC.

There are many counts of this clonotype. This chain uses TRBV7-2 with TRBJ2-7, with 7 bases matching TRBD2. CDR3 length: 14 residues. The germline gives CDR1 SGHTA, CDR2 FQGNSA. V was pared by 3 bases and J by 2 bases, with 4 bases of the junction left unmatched. CDR3 in amino acids: CASSFSGGTYEQYF. Here the CDR3 DNA reads TGTGCCAGCAGCTTCTCGGGAGGAACCTACGAGCAGTACTTC.

This clonotype appeared many times. The chain combines TRBV6-1 with TRBJ2-1, with 14 bases fitting TRBD2. The germline gives CDR1 MNHNS, CDR2 SASEGT. V lost 6 bases to trimming and J lost 8 bases; unmatched junction nucleotides: 9. This CDR3 is built from 16 residues. The CDR3 here is CASRQGTSGRSYEQFF. The DNA for the CDR3 is TGTGCCAGCAGACAAGGGACTAGCGGGAGAAGCTATGAGCAGTTCTTC.

The J gene is TRBJ2-7, the V gene TRBV28, with D perhaps TRBD1 (6 bases). There are 14 residues in the CDR3. The germline CDR1 and CDR2 sequences are MDHEN and SYDVKM. V dropped 6 bases and J dropped 3 bases, with 15 bases sitting between them. The CDR3: CASRGPQGYYEQYF. CDR3 nucleotide sequence: TGTGCCAGCAGGGGCCCACAGGGATACTACGAGCAGTACTTC.

In its sample, this clonotype was seen many times. The rearrangement links TRBV18 to TRBJ2-7; 9 bases agree with TRBD1. The CDR3 covers 17 residues. Germline V gene sequence: CDR1 KGHSH, CDR2 LQKENI. Germline trimming cut 2 bases from V and 3 bases from J; bases unmatched to any gene: 11. The CDR3: CASSPRGNGTGIYEQYF. The CDR3 DNA sequence: TGTGCCAGCTCACCAAGGGGTAATGGGACAGGGATCTACGAGCAGTACTTC.

This clonotype was seen a few times. The genes are TRBV3-1 and TRBJ1-5; D is possibly TRBD1 (5 bases). Trimming removed 0 bases from V and 5 bases from J, with 11 bases in between. CDR3 length: 15 amino acids. Germline assignment: CDR1 LGHDT and CDR2 YNNKEL (reference sequence). For the CDR3, the DNA is TGTGCCAGCAGCCAAGATCGGGGGTCGCATCAGCCCCAGCATTTT. Protein sequence: CASSQDRGSHQPQHF.

This clonotype came up many times. The chain combines TRBV10-3 with TRBJ2-1; D may be TRBD1 or TRBD2 (5 bases each). V was cut by 5 bases and J by 8 bases, with 19 bases left in between. The CDR3 is 15 amino acids. CDR1 and CDR2 (germline): ENHRY, SYGVKD. The DNA for the CDR3 is TGTGCCATCAGTTCAACCGGGGCCGCCGGAGATGAGCAGTTCTTC. Residues: CAISSTGAAGDEQFF.